The 27 T cell receptor beta chains listed next were all sequenced from one sample in a study of cytomegalovirus exposure and HLA in healthy donors. Both 60 Vbeta primers and 13 Jbeta primers went into the PCR. The repertoire was sequenced with immunoSEQ multiplex PCR; TCRdb's copy has only in-frame clones and lacks some. Of under 200,000 clones listed, around 80% are singletons. Input material: PBMCs. These receptors came from a woman aged 18-29 years in good health and CMV-seropositive.

V usage is TRBV28 and J usage is TRBJ2-5, with 9 bases that match TRBD2. Unmatched junction bases numbered 14, after V lost 1 base and J lost 5 bases. From germline, CDR1 is MDHEN and CDR2 SYDVKM. The CDR3 extends over 18 amino acids. CDR3: CASSLSGLAGSTSETQYF. The CDR3 DNA is TGTGCCAGCAGTTTATCTGGGCTAGCGGGGTCAACATCGGAGACCCAGTACTTC.

This clone was observed a few times. The chain combines TRBV9 with TRBJ2-5; 7 bases are shared with TRBD1. The germline V gene has CDR1 SGDLS and CDR2 YYNGEE. V lost 2 bases and J lost 5; bases outside the gene matches: 6. The CDR3 length is 14 residues. The CDR3 region is CASSVSGTAETQYF. The CDR3 nucleotides read TGTGCCAGCAGCGTCTCCGGGACAGCGGAGACCCAGTACTTC.

This clone was detected a few times. V and J are TRBV19 and TRBJ1-4; 10 bases are shared with TRBD1. The germline gives CDR1 LNHDA, CDR2 SQIVND (reference sequence). The CDR3 extends over 14 amino acids. V gave up 6 bases and J gave up 8 bases; unmatched junction bases: 6. The CDR3 bases are TGTGCCAGTAGCCGACAGGGGGCGCGAGAAAAACTGTTTTTT. It encodes CASSRQGAREKLFF.

The chain employs TRBV7-9 and TRBJ2-7, with 9 bases fitting TRBD1. V gave up 5 bases and J gave up 3 bases; unmatched junction bases: 5. This CDR3 region has 14 residues. Per the germline V gene, CDR1 is SEHNR and CDR2 is FQNEAQ (reference sequence). CDR3 sequence: CASSPWGQGYEQYF. CDR3 in DNA: TGTGCCAGCAGCCCATGGGGACAGGGCTACGAGCAGTACTTC.

V gene TRBV4-2 combines with J gene TRBJ2-5; D is unresolved. The length of the CDR3 is 14 residues. Germline assignment: CDR1 LGHNA and CDR2 YNFKEQ. V dropped 1 base and J dropped 1 base, with 7 bases sitting between them. CDR3 bases: TGTGCCAGCAGCCAAGCGCACAGCCAAGAGACCCAGTACTTC. Translation: CASSQAHSQETQYF.

The chain is built from TRBV5-8 and TRBJ2-2; unclear D gene. The germline V gene encodes CDR1 SGHTS and CDR2 YDEGEE. This CDR3 comprises 14 residues. Trimming removed 0 bases at V and 1 base at J, with 4 bases between. CDR3 nucleotides: TGTGCCAGCAGCTTGGGACTGAACACCGGGGAGCTGTTTTTT. Its protein product is CASSLGLNTGELFF.

The chain is built from TRBV6-1 and TRBJ1-2; tentatively, D is TRBD1 (5 bases). This CDR3 is 16 amino acids long. Germline loops: CDR1 MNHNS, CDR2 SASEGT. Trimming left V 1 base short and J 5 bases short, with 17 bases between. For the CDR3, the DNA is TGTGCCAGCAGTGAAGGGAGGGGTAGGGTGGGGTATGGCTACACCTTC. Amino acid sequence: CASSEGRGRVGYGYTF.

The chain links TRBV30 to TRBJ2-1; D gene uncertain. The CDR3 is 13 amino acids. Trimming took off 1 base at V and 4 bases at J, with 8 bases between the two ends. Germline V gene data show CDR1 as GTSNPN and CDR2 as SVGIG (reference sequence). CDR3 region: CAWSGPSYNEQFF. CDR3 DNA: TGTGCCTGGAGTGGGCCCTCGTACAATGAGCAGTTCTTC.

J is TRBJ2-1 and V is TRBV6-4, with TRBD2 matching 8 bases. The CDR3 runs to 15 residues. Germline-derived CDR1 and CDR2 are MRHNA and SNTAGT. V trimming: 3 bases; J trimming: 1 base; junction bases outside the gene matches: 2. As DNA, the CDR3 is TGTGCCAGCAGTGATGCGGGGGGTTCCTACAATGAGCAGTTCTTC. Translated: CASSDAGGSYNEQFF.

This chain uses TRBV15 with TRBJ1-5; the D gene is possibly TRBD1 (6 bases). Germline CDR1 LNHNV, CDR2 YYDKDF (reference sequence). The CDR3 runs 15 residues. V was cut by 0 bases and J by 6 bases, with 12 bases left in between. The DNA for the CDR3 is TGTGCCACCAGCAGAGATGAAACAGGGCTTCAGCCCCAGCATTTT. Its translation is CATSRDETGLQPQHF.

CDR3 in amino acids: CASSYGLAGGTDTQYF. CDR3 coding DNA: TGTGCCAGCAGTTACGGTTTAGCGGGGGGCACAGATACGCAGTATTTT. This chain links TRBV6-5 with TRBJ2-3, with 9 bases fitting TRBD2. This CDR3 region has 16 residues. V shed 2 bases and J 1 base; nucleotides not matched to a gene: 4. The germline V gene encodes CDR1 MNHEY and CDR2 SVGAGI.

With respect to this clone: An end of the junction differs from the germline gene, which may be a read error. This rearrangement joins TRBV7-7 to TRBJ2-5, with 10 bases identical to TRBD2. The CDR3 totals 15 residues. Germline lookup yields CDR1 SSHAT and CDR2 FNYEAQ (reference sequence). The CDR3 protein is CASSPRVAGGETQYF. For the CDR3, the DNA is TGTGCTAGCAGCCCTCGAGTAGCGGGGGGAGAGACCCAGTACTTC.

The gene calls are TRBV5-5 and TRBJ1-1, with no clear D. Trimming took off 0 bases at V and 5 bases at J, with 5 bases between the two ends. The CDR3 is 12 amino acids. Germline values: CDR1 SGHKS, CDR2 YYEKEE (reference sequence). The DNA of the CDR3 is TGTGCCAGCAGCTTGGGGCGGACTGAAGCTTTCTTT. Residues: CASSLGRTEAFF. Using reference TRBV5-5 and TRBJ1-1 for the parts outside the CDR3, the full variable domain is DAGVTQSPTHLIKTRGQQVTLRCSPISGHKSVSWYQQVLGQGPQFIFQYYEKEERGRGNFPDRFSARQFPNYSSELNVNALLLGDSALYLCASSLGRTEAFFGQGTRLTVV.

This sequence joins TRBV7-9 and TRBJ2-3, with D possibly being TRBD2 (5 bases). The CDR3 loop spans 16 amino acids. V lost 4 bases and J 2 bases, leaving 16 bases between the germline ends. Germline V gene data show CDR1 as SEHNR and CDR2 as FQNEAQ (reference sequence). For the CDR3, the DNA is TGTGCCAGCAGCTCTCCCCCCAGCGGTTACACAGATACGCAGTATTTT. This translates into CASSSPPSGYTDTQYF. Using reference TRBV7-9 and TRBJ2-3 for the parts outside the CDR3, the full variable domain is DTGVSQNPRHKITKRGQNVTFRCDPISEHNRLYWYRQTLGQGPEFLTYFQNEAQLEKSRLLSDRFSAERPKGSFSTLEIQRTEQGDSAMYLCASSSPPSGYTDTQYFGPGTRLTVL.

In the case of this clone: In the same sample, other DNA sequences code for this CDR3. The V call is TRBV29-1, the J call TRBJ1-5; 7 nucleotides line up with TRBD1. This CDR3 is 12 amino acids long. J gave up 2 bases and V 6 bases, and 1 base lay outside the gene matches. Germline V lookup: CDR1 SQVTM, CDR2 ANQGSEA. The CDR3 here is CSVGQGNQPQHF. The CDR3 DNA reads as TGCAGCGTAGGACAGGGCAATCAGCCCCAGCATTTT.

This chain joins TRBV6-6 and TRBJ1-1, with D hard to call. Deletions cut 4 bases from V and 1 base from J, with 10 bases between. Germline V gene data show CDR1 as MNHNY and CDR2 as SVGAGI (reference sequence). The CDR3 extends over 14 amino acids. Here the CDR3 DNA reads TGTGCCAGCAGTTCCTTAGGAGGGAACACTGAAGCTTTCTTT. The encoded protein is CASSSLGGNTEAFF.

The rearrangement uses TRBV19 and TRBJ1-6; 10 bases fit TRBD1. The CDR3 has 16 amino acids. The junction had 7 bases not matched to a gene; V was cut back by 4 bases and J by 7 bases. The germline V gene encodes CDR1 LNHDA and CDR2 SQIVND (reference sequence). DNA for the CDR3: TGTGCCAGTAGTAAGACGGGACAGGGGAGGAATTCACCCCTCCACTTT. This codes for CASSKTGQGRNSPLHF.

As regards this clone: Germline and junction disagree at one end, which may indicate a read error. This sequence joins TRBV6-4 and TRBJ1-6; D gene unclear. Germline CDR1 and CDR2: MRHNA and SNTAGT. The CDR3 totals 13 residues. The CDR3: CAGSDELNSPLHF. CDR3 DNA sequence: TGTGCCGGCAGTGACGAACTAAACTCACCCCTCCACTTT.

This clone was seen only once. This rearrangement joins TRBV10-2 to TRBJ2-3; TRBD2 aligns across 13 bases. This CDR3 has 16 residues. From germline, CDR1 is WSHSY and CDR2 SAAADI. V was clipped by 4 bases and J by 4 bases; unmatched bases: 5. CDR3 coding DNA: TGCGCCAGCAGTGCCCTACTAGCGGGGGGGGCAGATACGCAGTATTTT. Translation gives CASSALLAGGADTQYF.

This chain joins TRBV9 and TRBJ2-2, with D unclear. Germline lookup yields CDR1 SGDLS and CDR2 YYNGEE. The CDR3 sequence is 12 residues long. V lost 0 bases and J lost 7, with 4 bases in between. CDR3 coding DNA: TGTGCCAGCAGCGTAGGAGGCGGGGAGCTGTTTTTT. This gives the protein CASSVGGGELFF.

This chain connects TRBV25-1 to TRBJ1-2; D call uncertain. The CDR3 consists of 13 residues. The V gene's germline CDR1 is MGHDK and CDR2 SYGVNS. V lost 9 bases, J lost 2 bases, and 13 bases lay in between. CDR3 residues: CASTRDYNYGYTF. CDR3 sequence (DNA): TGTGCCAGTACGAGGGATTACAACTATGGCTACACCTTC.

This clone turned up a few times. The chain uses TRBV6-1 and TRBJ1-2, with 7 bases aligning to TRBD1. The junction had 10 bases not matched to a gene; V was cut back by 7 bases and J by 5 bases. This CDR3 is 14 amino acids long. Germline lookup yields CDR1 MNHNS and CDR2 SASEGT. The DNA of the CDR3 is TGTGCCAGCACCCTCGACAGGGTCGGGTATGGCTACACCTTC. As protein: CASTLDRVGYGYTF.

DNA for the CDR3: TGTGCCAGCAGCCCGGGGGTGGCGGGGCGATCCTACGAGCAGTACTTC. Translated, it gives CASSPGVAGRSYEQYF. V and J are TRBV13 and TRBJ2-7; TRBD2 might be the D (6 bases). The V gene's germline CDR1 is PRHDT and CDR2 FYEKMQ (reference sequence). Trimming stripped 5 bases from V and 1 base from J, with 18 bases between. The CDR3 loop spans 16 amino acids.

This clone was seen only a few times. The chain joins TRBV5-4 to TRBJ2-3, with TRBD2 matching over 12 bases. V trimming: 3 bases; J trimming: 0 bases; junction bases outside the gene matches: 8. Germline V gene lookup returns CDR1 SGHNT and CDR2 YYREEE (reference sequence). The CDR3 is made up of 18 amino acids. This chain's CDR3 is CASSSLAGGPYSTDTQYF. The CDR3 bases are TGTGCCAGCAGCTCACTAGCGGGGGGACCCTACAGCACAGATACGCAGTATTTT.

This sequence joins TRBV28 and TRBJ1-1, with D possibly TRBD1 on 5 matching bases. Trimming removed 1 base at V and 4 bases at J, with 28 bases between. Germline CDR1 reads MDHEN; CDR2 reads SYDVKM. The length of the CDR3 is 20 residues. The CDR3 DNA sequence: TGTGCCAGCAGTTTATACGCCCTGGGGGGAGCGGTGGGTTACGGCACTGAAGCTTTCTTT. Its translation: CASSLYALGGAVGYGTEAFF.

The V gene is TRBV5-1, the J gene TRBJ2-3; 7 nucleotides agree with TRBD1. Germline V gene sequence: CDR1 SGHRS, CDR2 YFSETQ. The J segment lost 6 bases and the V segment lost 2 bases, leaving 9 bases of the junction unmatched. The CDR3 has 15 residues. The CDR3 spells CASSFGTVMTDTQYF. The CDR3 region has the DNA TGCGCCAGCAGCTTTGGGACAGTTATGACGGATACGCAGTATTTT.

Only one count was recorded for this clone. The rearrangement joins TRBV6-6 to TRBJ1-2, with a tentative D call TRBD1 (5 bases). CDR3 length equals 13 residues. V dropped 4 bases and J dropped 2 bases, with 8 bases sitting between them. CDR1 MNHNY and CDR2 SVGAGI come from the germline V gene (reference sequence). CDR3 sequence: CASSSDTNYGYTF. The CDR3 nucleotides are TGTGCCAGCAGTTCGGACACAAACTATGGCTACACCTTC.